Below are 16 T cell receptor beta chains sequenced from a single sample in a study of graft-versus-host responses after intestinal transplantation. The assay was immunoSEQ multiplex PCR, and TCRdb's table has in-frame clones only and misses some. The sample carries 60,000 to 65,000 clones, roughly nine tenths recorded once. The antigens of these receptors remain unknown. This sample comprised unstimulated CD8+ T cells sorted from spleen or lymph node cells, obtained before transplant. These receptor sequences come from a human donor who was the organ donor for an intestinal transplant.

V gene TRBV11-2 combines with J gene TRBJ2-2; 11 bases map to TRBD2. Germline V lookup: CDR1 SGHAT, CDR2 FQNNGV. After removal of 5 bases from V and 1 base from J, the junction contained 3 bases not matched to a gene. The CDR3 runs 16 residues. CDR3 nucleotide sequence: TGTGCCAGCAGCCCGGGACTAGCGGTGAACACCGGGGAGCTGTTTTTT. It encodes CASSPGLAVNTGELFF.

The genes are TRBV19 and TRBJ2-7; D possibly corresponds to TRBD2 (6 bases). This CDR3 spans 15 amino acids. Germline V gives CDR1 LNHDA, CDR2 SQIVND (reference sequence). V was trimmed by 5 bases and J by 6 bases, leaving 20 bases between them. CDR3 nucleotides: TGTGCCAGTAGTCAAGGGCCCGGAGGGTTCTCCGAGCAGTACTTC. This gives the protein CASSQGPGGFSEQYF.

The gene calls are TRBV6-1 and TRBJ2-2; D might be TRBD1 (5 bases). This CDR3 region has 16 residues. Deletions cut 2 bases from V and 4 bases from J, with 14 bases between. Germline loops: CDR1 MNHNS, CDR2 SASEGT. CDR3 loop: CASSESAGMGTGELFF. The CDR3 DNA reads TGTGCCAGCAGTGAAAGCGCAGGGATGGGCACCGGGGAGCTGTTTTTT.

The CDR3 sequence: CASSLTQEGTEAFF. The CDR3, as DNA: TGTGCCAGCAGCTTAACTCAGGAGGGGACTGAAGCTTTCTTT. The chain has TRBV7-9 and TRBJ1-1; possibly TRBD1 for D (5 bases). The V end was cut by 2 bases, the J end by 5 bases, with 12 bases between. Germline assignment: CDR1 SEHNR and CDR2 FQNEAQ (reference sequence). This CDR3 is built from 14 residues.

This chain joins TRBV5-4 and TRBJ2-7; a weak D match, TRBD1 (6 bases). This CDR3 region has 11 residues. The ends were cut back, 4 bases at V and 7 bases at J, with 9 bases in the middle. Germline V gene sequence: CDR1 SGHNT, CDR2 YYREEE (reference sequence). The CDR3 bases are TGTGCCAGCAGCCAAGGGACAGAGCAGTACTTC. As protein: CASSQGTEQYF.

The chain is built from TRBV29-1 and TRBJ2-7; maybe TRBD2 (5 bases). V lost 4 bases to trimming and J lost 1 base, with 8 bases between them. Germline loops: CDR1 SQVTM, CDR2 ANQGSEA. CDR3 length: 12 residues. CDR3 in amino acids: CSVAGLSYEQYF. CDR3 bases: TGCAGCGTTGCGGGGTTATCCTACGAGCAGTACTTC.

The rearrangement links TRBV9 to TRBJ2-7, with 9 bases aligning to TRBD2. The CDR3 has 14 residues. The germline CDR1 and CDR2 sequences are SGDLS and YYNGEE. V lost 4 bases, J lost 6 bases, and 8 bases stayed unmatched. The CDR3 region has the DNA TGTGCCAGCAGCCTAGCGGGAAACTTTGGCGAGCAGTACTTC. It codes for CASSLAGNFGEQYF.

The chain couples TRBV15 to TRBJ1-2; the match to TRBD1 covers 7 bases. The germline CDR1 and CDR2 sequences are LNHNV and YYDKDF (reference sequence). The length of the CDR3 is 19 residues. Trimming cost V 0 bases and J 5 bases; bases outside gene matches: 18. The CDR3 nucleotides read TGTGCCACCAGCAGAGATCCCGACAGGGAAAGGGGAGGAGGTTATGGCTACACCTTC. This codes for CATSRDPDRERGGGYGYTF.

The V call is TRBV7-8, the J call TRBJ1-1, with 8 positions matching TRBD1. The germline V gene has CDR1 SGHVS and CDR2 FQNEAQ. The J segment lost 0 bases and the V segment lost 5 bases, leaving 8 bases of the junction unmatched. The CDR3 has 16 amino acids. CDR3 loop: CASSLWTGSMNTEAFF. The CDR3, as DNA: TGTGCCAGCAGCCTATGGACAGGGTCCATGAACACTGAAGCTTTCTTT.

J is TRBJ1-2 and V is TRBV30, with D perhaps matching TRBD1 (5 bases). The CDR3 totals 15 residues. Trimming pared 3 bases from V and 4 bases from J, leaving 18 bases between. Germline CDR1 reads GTSNPN; CDR2 reads SVGIG (reference sequence). The CDR3 nucleotides read TGTGCCTGGAGGGGACTCCAGGAAGCTATCTATGGCTACACCTTC. Protein product: CAWRGLQEAIYGYTF.

This rearrangement joins TRBV9 to TRBJ2-3; D unclear. Trimming cost V 3 bases and J 6 bases, with 8 bases left between them. Germline-derived CDR1 and CDR2 are SGDLS and YYNGEE. This CDR3 is 12 amino acids long. CDR3 in DNA: TGTGCCAGCAGCGCCCGCAGTGATACGCAGTATTTT. Protein sequence: CASSARSDTQYF.

The DNA for the CDR3 is TGTGCCAGCAGTTATTCTATGAACACTGAAGCTTTCTTT. Residues: CASSYSMNTEAFF. This rearrangement joins TRBV6-5 to TRBJ1-1; D remains unclear. This CDR3 has 13 amino acids. The V end was cut by 3 bases, the J end by 0 bases, with 5 bases between. Germline V gives CDR1 MNHEY, CDR2 SVGAGI.

The chain employs TRBV9 and TRBJ1-3; D unclear. Germline assignment: CDR1 SGDLS and CDR2 YYNGEE. The CDR3 runs to 17 residues. The V and J ends lost 4 bases and 0 bases respectively, with 17 bases between them. In DNA, the CDR3 is TGTGCCAGCAGCACCCCCTCCCCCGCGTACTCTGGAAACACCATATATTTT. Translation: CASSTPSPAYSGNTIYF.

The genes are TRBV6-5 and TRBJ1-2; 7 bases are a match to TRBD1. Germline CDR1 MNHEY, CDR2 SVGAGI. V dropped 6 bases and J dropped 4; count of bases not matched to a gene: 5. This CDR3 has 13 amino acids. This chain's CDR3 is CASSDTGVYGYTF. CDR3 in DNA: TGTGCCAGCAGCGACACAGGGGTCTATGGCTACACCTTC.

The chain carries TRBV27 and TRBJ2-1; D is unresolved. This CDR3 is 13 amino acids long. CDR1 is MNHEY and CDR2 is SMNVEV in the germline V gene (reference sequence). V gave up 6 bases and J gave up 2 bases, with 8 bases separating them. The CDR3, as DNA: TGTGCCAGCAGCGTGGGCGCCTACAATGAGCAGTTCTTC. Its protein product is CASSVGAYNEQFF.

V usage is TRBV9 and J usage is TRBJ2-3; D possibly corresponds to TRBD1 (6 bases). Germline V gene sequence: CDR1 SGDLS, CDR2 YYNGEE. The germline V and J ends were trimmed by 0 bases and 3 bases, with 11 bases remaining between them. The CDR3 loop spans 15 amino acids. CDR3: CASSVVGGRTDTQYF. DNA for the CDR3: TGTGCCAGCAGCGTAGTAGGGGGAAGGACAGATACGCAGTATTTT.